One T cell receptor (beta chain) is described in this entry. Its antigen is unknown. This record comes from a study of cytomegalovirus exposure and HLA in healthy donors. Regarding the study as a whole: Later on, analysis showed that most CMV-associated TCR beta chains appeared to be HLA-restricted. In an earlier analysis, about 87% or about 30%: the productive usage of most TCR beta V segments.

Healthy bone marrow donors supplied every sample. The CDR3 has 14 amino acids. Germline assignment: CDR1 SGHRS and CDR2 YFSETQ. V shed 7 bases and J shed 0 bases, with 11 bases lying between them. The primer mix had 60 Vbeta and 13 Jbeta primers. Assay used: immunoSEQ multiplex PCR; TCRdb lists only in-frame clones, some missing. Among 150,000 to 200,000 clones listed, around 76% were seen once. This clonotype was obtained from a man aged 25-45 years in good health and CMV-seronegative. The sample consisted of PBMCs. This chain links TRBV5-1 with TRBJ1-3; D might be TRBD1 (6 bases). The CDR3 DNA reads TGCGCCAGCGGACAGACCAACTCTGGAAACACCATATATTTT. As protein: CASGQTNSGNTIYF.